This T cell receptor beta chain was recovered during a study of blood T cells in healthy people across ages. General study points: A conclusive naive versus antigen-experienced comparison was prevented by the unsorted PBMCs.

Primers used in a second PCR of roughly 7 to 12 cycles were a sample-barcoded 5' primer and a J-beta primer mix. TCRdb re-analysed the 5' RACE reads in MiXCR, keeping a single row per CDR3 protein. The table lists roughly 1,700,000 distinct CDR3 sequences, 28% of them singletons. Healthy individuals of Caucasian origin from Russia, aged roughly 6 to 95, served as donors. No fewer than 5.5 micrograms of total RNA were isolated from every sample. This clonotype was seen many times. Its antigen is not known. The clonotype was recovered from a young woman in good health. Material for sequencing was blood.

As DNA, the CDR3 is TGCGCCAGCAGTGAGTTTACGGGACTAGTTTACAATGAGCAGTTCTTC. This codes for CASSEFTGLVYNEQFF. The chain recombines TRBV10-2 with TRBJ2-1, with 8 bases lining up with TRBD2. The CDR3 covers 16 residues. Germline values: CDR1 WSHSY, CDR2 SAAADI. Trimming removed 1 base from V and 4 bases from J; junction bases left unmatched: 6.